The 14 T cell receptor beta chains listed next were all sequenced from one sample in a study of cytomegalovirus exposure and HLA in healthy donors. The PCR used 60 Vbeta and 13 Jbeta primers. TCRdb's copy holds only in-frame clones and misses some; the assay was immunoSEQ multiplex PCR. This table has about 110,000 clones, over 65% appearing once. The specimen was PBMCs. The receptors were gathered from a woman aged 18-29 years in good health and CMV-seronegative.

J is TRBJ1-6 and V is TRBV5-4, with D possibly TRBD1 on 6 matching bases. Germline lookup yields CDR1 SGHNT and CDR2 YYREEE (reference sequence). The CDR3 length is 16 residues. Between the trimmed V and J ends, which lost 1 base and 10 bases, there was a span of 18 bases. The CDR3 here is CASSLSLARGGSPLHF. CDR3 nucleotide sequence: TGTGCCAGCAGCTTGAGTTTAGCCAGGGGTGGGTCACCCCTCCACTTT.

This clone appeared once. The rearrangement uses TRBV7-2 and TRBJ1-1, with D maybe TRBD1 (6 bases). The V and J ends lost 1 base and 1 base respectively, with 7 bases between them. This CDR3 has 14 amino acids. Germline-derived CDR1 and CDR2 are SGHTA and FQGNSA. The CDR3 region is CASSLVGANTEAFF. CDR3 nucleotides: TGTGCCAGCAGCTTAGTGGGGGCGAACACTGAAGCTTTCTTT.

This clone came up a few times. The V call is TRBV11-3, the J call TRBJ2-4, with a tentative D call TRBD2 (5 bases). Trimming removed 4 bases from V and 9 bases from J, with 13 bases in between. The germline V gene has CDR1 SGHNT and CDR2 YENEEA. The CDR3 contains 13 residues. The DNA for the CDR3 is TGTGCCAGCAGCTCCACGCCGGCGGGCATTCAGTACTTC. Its protein product is CASSSTPAGIQYF.

J is TRBJ2-1 and V is TRBV7-9, with D perhaps matching TRBD1 (6 bases). Germline loops: CDR1 SEHNR, CDR2 FQNEAQ (reference sequence). V was pared by 5 bases and J by 1 base, with 15 bases between. The CDR3 length is 16 residues. CDR3 residues: CASSDLTGTSYNEQFF. DNA for the CDR3: TGTGCCAGCAGCGACCTGACCGGGACATCCTACAATGAGCAGTTCTTC.

The V gene is TRBV7-2, the J gene TRBJ2-1; 9 bases align to TRBD2. The CDR3 is 14 residues long. V dropped 5 bases and J dropped 3; count of bases not matched to a gene: 2. CDR1 and CDR2 (germline): SGHTA, FQGNSA. This CDR3 reads CASSASGVYNEQFF. DNA of the CDR3: TGTGCCAGCAGCGCTAGCGGGGTCTACAATGAGCAGTTCTTC.

In this sample, this clone turned up a few times. V is TRBV7-9 and J is TRBJ1-5; D is possibly TRBD1 (5 bases). Per the germline V gene, CDR1 is SEHNR and CDR2 is FQNEAQ (reference sequence). The CDR3 has 14 amino acids. Between the trimmed V and J ends, which lost 5 bases and 2 bases, there was a span of 10 bases. CDR3 bases: TGTGCCAGCAGCCAGGGCGGCGGCAATCAGCCCCAGCATTTT. This codes for CASSQGGGNQPQHF.

The CDR3, as DNA: TGTGCCAGTTCGTGGCGGGGTTTTGCTCAGCCCCAGCATTTT. This encodes CASSWRGFAQPQHF. The chain couples TRBV27 to TRBJ1-5; D unresolved. The CDR3 contains 14 residues. Trimming left V 9 bases short and J 6 bases short, with 18 bases between. The germline CDR1 and CDR2 sequences are MNHEY and SMNVEV (reference sequence).

The rearrangement links TRBV27 to TRBJ2-2; D is uncertain. The CDR3 contains 11 residues. Germline values: CDR1 MNHEY, CDR2 SMNVEV (reference sequence). The V gene lost 10 bases and the J gene lost 5 bases, with 8 bases spanning the gap. CDR3 sequence (DNA): TGTGCCACCGCAGGAACCGGGGAGCTGTTTTTT. Protein sequence: CATAGTGELFF.

V and J are TRBV7-9 and TRBJ2-3, with a weak D call TRBD1 (5 bases). Trimming pared 2 bases from V and 2 bases from J, leaving 20 bases between. The CDR3 totals 18 residues. The V gene's germline CDR1 is SEHNR and CDR2 FQNEAQ (reference sequence). The CDR3 protein is CASSLQFETETTTDTQYF. In nucleotides, the CDR3 is TGTGCCAGCAGCTTACAATTCGAGACAGAGACCACCACAGATACGCAGTATTTT.

This chain joins TRBV6-6 and TRBJ1-2; D may be TRBD1 (6 bases). The germline CDR1 and CDR2 sequences are MNHNY and SVGAGI (reference sequence). Between the trimmed V and J ends, which lost 7 bases and 2 bases, there was a span of 11 bases. The CDR3 is 13 residues long. The CDR3 bases are TGTGCCAGCACTCAGGGGATAAACTATGGCTACACCTTC. The encoded protein is CASTQGINYGYTF.

This chain joins TRBV27 and TRBJ1-1, with a possible D match to TRBD1 (5 bases). Looked up from germline, CDR1 is MNHEY and CDR2 is SMNVEV (reference sequence). The CDR3 extends over 15 amino acids. V was pared by 0 bases and J by 2 bases, with 10 bases between. CDR3 residues: CASSLSGRVNTEAFF. CDR3 in DNA: TGTGCCAGCAGTTTATCTGGCAGGGTTAACACTGAAGCTTTCTTT.

The genes are TRBV12-5 and TRBJ1-1; the D gene is possibly TRBD1 (6 bases). The CDR3 is 18 residues long. Germline CDR1 and CDR2: LGHNT and FRNRAP. V gave up 2 bases and J gave up 2 bases, with 21 bases separating them. The CDR3 bases are TGTGCTAGTGGTTTGCCTCGTCGGGACACCGAAACTAACACTGAAGCTTTCTTT. Its translation: CASGLPRRDTETNTEAFF. Supplemented by reference TRBV12-5 and TRBJ1-1, the full variable domain reads DARVTQTPRHKVTEMGQEVTMRCQPILGHNTVFWYRQTMMQGLELLAYFRNRAPLDDSGMPKDRFSAEMPDATLATLKIQPSEPRDSAVYFCASGLPRRDTETNTEAFFGQGTRLTVV.

The J gene is TRBJ1-5, the V gene TRBV28, with 9 positions matching TRBD1. The V and J ends lost 5 bases and 7 bases, in that order; junction bases with no gene match: 15. The CDR3 loop spans 17 amino acids. Germline CDR1 is MDHEN and CDR2 is SYDVKM. The CDR3 DNA sequence: TGTGCCAGCAGTCCGCACGTCGGGACAGGGTATGGACAGCCCCAGCATTTT. Translating it yields CASSPHVGTGYGQPQHF.

Regarding this clone: An end of the junction differs from the germline gene, which may be a read error. The chain has TRBV7-7 and TRBJ2-5, with TRBD1 matching over 7 bases. Per the germline V gene, CDR1 is SSHAT and CDR2 is FNYEAQ (reference sequence). The length of the CDR3 is 13 residues. CDR3 loop: CASSPTGPETQYF. The CDR3 DNA follows: TGTGCTAGCAGCCCGACAGGGCCAGAGACCCAGTACTTC.